The rows below give T cell receptor beta chains drawn from one sample of a study of control samples from healthy donors and cancer patients. Profiled with immunoSEQ multiplex PCR; TCRdb holds only in-frame clones, not every one. The table records around 190,000 clones, almost 90% of them present only once. The specimen sequenced was blood. All receptors derive from a woman aged 50 to 60 in good health. CDR3s include the opening cysteine and the closing phenylalanine or tryptophan. Fields, in order: D gene, V gene, clone size, J gene, CDR3 protein, CDR3 DNA. D genes are given only for firm matches. The size field is filled for only some rows; it gives once, few, many or a size class.

D: .; V: TRBV4-1; size: .; J: TRBJ1-5; CDR3: CASSQDYRQPQHF; DNA: TGCGCCAGCAGCCAAGATTATCGGCAGCCCCAGCATTTT
D: .; V: TRBV19; size: .; J: TRBJ1-1; CDR3: CASSILSRGNTEAFF; DNA: TGTGCCAGTAGTATCCTTTCCCGGGGGAACACTGAAGCTTTCTTT
D: TRBD1; V: TRBV29-1; size: .; J: TRBJ1-5; CDR3: CSVRQGAVNQPQHF; DNA: TGCAGCGTGAGGCAGGGGGCAGTCAATCAGCCCCAGCATTTT
D: .; V: TRBV7-2; size: .; J: TRBJ1-2; CDR3: CASSSRGSRRYTF; DNA: TGTGCCAGCAGCTCCCGAGGGAGCCGTCGCTACACCTTC
D: TRBD2; V: TRBV28; size: .; J: TRBJ2-1; CDR3: CASSPTSGGAIHEQFF; DNA: TGTGCCAGCAGTCCCACTAGCGGGGGGGCCATCCATGAGCAGTTCTTC
D: TRBD2; V: TRBV10-3; size: .; J: TRBJ2-2; CDR3: CAIRGLARDTGELFF; DNA: TGTGCCATCAGGGGACTAGCTCGGGACACCGGGGAGCTGTTTTTT
D: TRBD1; V: TRBV9; size: .; J: TRBJ2-3; CDR3: CASSVWGPGQGDTDTQYF; DNA: TGTGCCAGCAGCGTATGGGGCCCGGGACAGGGTGACACAGATACGCAGTATTTT
D: .; V: TRBV6-5; size: once; J: TRBJ2-7; CDR3: CASSTASSYEQYF; DNA: TGTGCCAGCTCGACAGCCAGCTCCTACGAGCAGTACTTC
D: .; V: TRBV6-1; size: once; J: TRBJ1-2; CDR3: CASSEQGLDGYTF; DNA: TGTGCCAGCAGTGAACAGGGGTTGGATGGCTACACCTTC
D: .; V: TRBV7-2; size: few; J: TRBJ1-6; CDR3: CASSLDPGPDSPLHF; DNA: TGTGCCAGCAGCTTAGACCCAGGCCCGGATTCACCCCTCCACTTT
D: .; V: TRBV5-1; size: .; J: TRBJ2-3; CDR3: CASSFYSTDTQYF; DNA: TGCGCCAGCAGCTTTTACAGCACAGATACGCAGTATTTT
D: .; V: TRBV12-3/TRBV12-4; size: .; J: TRBJ1-1; CDR3: CASSFGQNTEAFF; DNA: TGTGCCAGCAGTTTTGGACAGAACACTGAAGCTTTCTTT
D: .; V: TRBV30; size: .; J: TRBJ1-2; CDR3: CAWTLTGLGGYTF; DNA: TGTGCCTGGACCCTCACAGGGCTTGGCGGCTACACCTTC
D: .; V: TRBV6-2/TRBV6-3; size: .; J: TRBJ1-2; CDR3: CASSRWGYTF; DNA: TGTGCCAGCAGTCGGTGGGGCTACACCTTC
D: TRBD1; V: TRBV28; size: once; J: TRBJ1-6; CDR3: CASSPGEGAQGSPLHF; DNA: TGTGCCAGCAGTCCAGGGGAGGGGGCGCAGGGATCACCCCTCCACTTT
D: TRBD1; V: TRBV27; size: few; J: TRBJ1-5; CDR3: CASSLTGVYNQPQHF; DNA: TGTGCCAGCAGTCTGACAGGGGTTTACAATCAGCCCCAGCATTTT
D: .; V: TRBV2; size: .; J: TRBJ1-5; CDR3: CASSADSNQPQHF; DNA: TGTGCCAGCAGTGCGGATAGCAATCAGCCCCAGCATTTT
D: .; V: TRBV18; size: .; J: TRBJ2-7; CDR3: CASSQAGSYEQYF; DNA: TGTGCCAGCTCTCAAGCAGGTTCCTACGAGCAGTACTTC
D: TRBD2; V: TRBV2; size: .; J: TRBJ2-1; CDR3: CASSTSSGGPLNEQFF; DNA: TGTGCCAGCAGCACTTCTAGCGGGGGTCCCCTTAATGAGCAGTTCTTC
D: TRBD2; V: TRBV28; size: .; J: TRBJ2-1; CDR3: CASSSPGLAGERLFF; DNA: TGTGCCAGCAGCTCACCGGGACTAGCGGGAGAGAGACTGTTCTTC
D: .; V: TRBV29-1; size: .; J: TRBJ2-2; CDR3: CSVENRVGSTGELFF; DNA: TGCAGCGTTGAAAATCGGGTTGGGAGCACCGGGGAGCTGTTTTTT
D: .; V: TRBV30; size: .; J: TRBJ1-1; CDR3: CAWRPGGHTEAFF; DNA: TGTGCCTGGAGACCGGGCGGGCACACTGAAGCTTTCTTT
D: .; V: TRBV2; size: few; J: TRBJ1-5; CDR3: CASTRRNQPQHF; DNA: TGTGCCAGCACTCGGCGAAATCAGCCCCAGCATTTT
D: .; V: TRBV5-4; size: .; J: TRBJ1-1; CDR3: CASSLGEAFF; DNA: TGTGCCAGCAGCTTGGGGGAGGCTTTCTTT
D: .; V: TRBV2; size: .; J: TRBJ1-6; CDR3: CASSEGRVGSPLHF; DNA: TGTGCCAGCAGTGAAGGCAGGGTGGGATCACCCCTCCACTTT
D: TRBD2; V: TRBV24-1; size: .; J: TRBJ2-1; CDR3: CATSERAGGPGEQFF; DNA: TGTGCCACCAGTGAACGAGCGGGGGGGCCGGGTGAGCAGTTCTTC
D: TRBD2; V: TRBV7-9; size: once; J: TRBJ2-3; CDR3: CASSPRLAESTDTQYF; DNA: TGTGCCAGCAGCCCTCGACTAGCGGAAAGCACAGATACGCAGTATTTT
D: .; V: TRBV5-1; size: .; J: TRBJ2-3; CDR3: CASSLDGSDTQYF; DNA: TGCGCCAGCAGCTTGGACGGGTCAGATACGCAGTATTTT
D: .; V: TRBV30; size: .; J: TRBJ1-6; CDR3: CAWSVIPHNSPLHF; DNA: TGTGCCTGGAGTGTGATACCCCATAATTCACCCCTCCACTTT
D: .; V: TRBV30; size: .; J: TRBJ1-5; CDR3: CAWSVTSRNQPQHF; DNA: TGTGCCTGGAGTGTAACGTCCAGGAATCAGCCCCAGCATTTT
D: .; V: TRBV7-8; size: .; J: TRBJ1-2; CDR3: CASSSGRSPYGYTF; DNA: TGTGCCAGCAGCTCGGGACGGAGCCCTTATGGCTACACCTTC
D: .; V: TRBV5-1; size: .; J: TRBJ2-5; CDR3: CASSLVGGEETQYF; DNA: TGCGCCAGCAGCTTGGTTGGCGGGGAGGAGACCCAGTACTTC
D: .; V: TRBV6-5; size: .; J: TRBJ2-6; CDR3: CASTGGSGANVLTF; DNA: TGTGCCAGCACAGGGGGGTCTGGGGCCAACGTCCTGACTTTC
D: TRBD2; V: TRBV28; size: .; J: TRBJ2-1; CDR3: CASSPSLTSDPSESSYNEQFF; DNA: TGTGCCAGCAGCCCTTCCCTCACTAGCGACCCCTCTGAAAGCTCCTACAATGAGCAGTTCTTC
D: .; V: TRBV5-1; size: .; J: TRBJ1-2; CDR3: CASSLERGGYTF; DNA: TGCGCCAGCAGCTTGGAAAGGGGTGGCTACACCTTC
D: .; V: TRBV6-5; size: .; J: TRBJ1-2; CDR3: CASSYPDSSGYTF; DNA: TGTGCCAGCAGTTACCCCGATTCGTCTGGCTACACCTTC
D: TRBD1; V: TRBV18; size: .; J: TRBJ1-1; CDR3: CASSPGQGVGTEAFF; DNA: TGTGCCAGCTCACCGGGGCAGGGGGTTGGCACTGAAGCTTTCTTT
D: TRBD1; V: TRBV5-1; size: .; J: TRBJ1-4; CDR3: CASSLGAGGLFNEKLFF; DNA: TGCGCCAGCAGCTTGGGAGCAGGGGGCCTATTTAATGAAAAACTGTTTTTT
D: .; V: TRBV6-4; size: .; J: TRBJ2-7; CDR3: CASSRDTSGEQYF; DNA: TGTGCCAGCTCCCGGGACACCTCCGGCGAGCAGTACTTC
D: .; V: TRBV7-8; size: .; J: TRBJ1-6; CDR3: CASSLLEPPLHF; DNA: TGTGCCAGCAGCTTATTGGAGCCACCCCTCCACTTT
D: TRBD1; V: TRBV3-1/TRBV3-2; size: once; J: TRBJ2-7; CDR3: CASSHRGPYEQYF; DNA: TGTGCCAGCAGCCACAGGGGGCCTTACGAGCAGTACTTC
D: .; V: TRBV7-9; size: .; J: TRBJ1-5; CDR3: CASSLGAMGNQPQHF; DNA: TGTGCCAGCAGCTTAGGGGCCATGGGCAATCAGCCCCAGCATTTT
D: .; V: TRBV7-2; size: .; J: TRBJ2-7; CDR3: CASSRLTGSYEQYF; DNA: TGTGCCAGCAGCCGCCTTACAGGGTCCTACGAGCAGTACTTC